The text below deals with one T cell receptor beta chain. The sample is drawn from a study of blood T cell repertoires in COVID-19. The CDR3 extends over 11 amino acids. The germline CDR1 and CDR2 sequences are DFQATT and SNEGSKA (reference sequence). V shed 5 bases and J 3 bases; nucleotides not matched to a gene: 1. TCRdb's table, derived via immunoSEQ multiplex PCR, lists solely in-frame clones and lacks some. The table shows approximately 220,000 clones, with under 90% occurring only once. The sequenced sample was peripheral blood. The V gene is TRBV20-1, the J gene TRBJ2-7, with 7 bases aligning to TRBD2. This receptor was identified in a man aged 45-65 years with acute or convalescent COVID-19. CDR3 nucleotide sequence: TGCAGTGCTGCGGGGGTCTACGAGCAGTACTTC. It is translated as CSAAGVYEQYF.